This T cell receptor (beta chain) emerged from a study of cytomegalovirus exposure and HLA in healthy donors. 13 Jbeta primers and 60 Vbeta primers were used for the PCR. Clones were sequenced by immunoSEQ multiplex PCR, and TCRdb holds only the in-frame ones, with some missing. Counted here are 30,000 to 35,000 clones, 75% to 85% occurring once; the ten biggest clones make up roughly 6%. Study observations and caveats: The majority of TCR sequences were rare, yet some public TCRs appeared in many donors.

As for this clone: Antigen specificity is unknown.

This TCR derives from a male donor in good health and CMV-seronegative. Sequenced material: PBMCs.

This chain's CDR3 is CASRGAPYEQYF. As DNA, the CDR3 is TGTGCCAGCAGGGGGGCCCCCTACGAGCAGTACTTC. The rearrangement uses TRBV27 and TRBJ2-7; a possible D gene is TRBD1 (6 bases). Deletions cut 6 bases from V and 2 bases from J, with 8 bases between. The CDR3 loop spans 12 amino acids. Germline lookup yields CDR1 MNHEY and CDR2 SMNVEV (reference sequence).